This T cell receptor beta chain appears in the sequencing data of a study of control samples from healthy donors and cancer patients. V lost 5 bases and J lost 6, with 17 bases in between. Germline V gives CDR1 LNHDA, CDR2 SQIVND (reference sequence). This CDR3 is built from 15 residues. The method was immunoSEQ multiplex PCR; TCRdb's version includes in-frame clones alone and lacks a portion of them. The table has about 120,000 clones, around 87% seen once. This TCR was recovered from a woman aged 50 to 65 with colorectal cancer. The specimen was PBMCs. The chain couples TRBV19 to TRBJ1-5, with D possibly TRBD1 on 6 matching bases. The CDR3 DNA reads TGTGCCAGTAGTGCGTACAGGGAAGGGGGTCAGCCCCAGCATTTT. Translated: CASSAYREGGQPQHF.